Shown below are 6 T cell receptor beta chains from a single sample sequenced in a study of T cell responses to AZD1222 COVID-19 vaccine. The protocol was immunoSEQ multiplex PCR, while the TCRdb copy is restricted to in-frame clones and leaves out a portion. In the table there are roughly 150,000 clones, around 93% of which are singletons. The sample here was peripheral blood, taken on day 0 of AZD1222 vaccination. The receptors were gathered from an adult in good health.

This chain joins TRBV7-2 and TRBJ1-6; a possible D gene is TRBD1 (6 bases). The length of the CDR3 is 14 residues. Germline CDR1 reads SGHTA; CDR2 reads FQGNSA. V was shortened by 1 base and J by 10 bases, with 11 bases between the two germline ends. The CDR3 sequence is CASSLVGGSSPLHF. For the CDR3, the DNA is TGTGCCAGCAGCTTAGTTGGGGGCTCATCACCCCTCCACTTT.

The chain carries TRBV7-6 and TRBJ2-2, with 11 positions matching TRBD2. This CDR3 region has 18 residues. The trim removed 4 bases at V and 6 bases at J, leaving 13 bases unmatched. CDR1 and CDR2 (germline): SGHVS, FNYEAQ. The CDR3 loop is CASSSAILAGGPAGELFF. CDR3 nucleotide sequence: TGTGCCAGCAGCTCTGCCATTTTAGCGGGGGGGCCCGCCGGGGAGCTGTTTTTT.

The rearrangement joins TRBV10-3 to TRBJ2-7; possibly TRBD2 for D (5 bases). Germline V gives CDR1 ENHRY, CDR2 SYGVKD. V dropped 0 bases and J dropped 1 base, with 13 bases sitting between them. The CDR3 length is 16 residues. The CDR3 reads CAISESGSARSYEQYF. The CDR3 DNA is TGTGCCATCAGTGAGTCGGGGAGCGCCAGGTCCTACGAGCAGTACTTC.

V is TRBV20-1 and J is TRBJ1-2, with no clear D. CDR1 is DFQATT and CDR2 is SNEGSKA in the germline V gene (reference sequence). The CDR3 contains 13 residues. V shed 3 bases and J shed 3 bases, with 11 bases lying between them. The CDR3: CSASSGSHYGYTF. The CDR3 bases are TGCAGTGCTAGTAGCGGCAGCCACTATGGCTACACCTTC.

As DNA, the CDR3 is TGTGCCAGCAGCTCCCCCTTCGGCAGACCCTATGGCTACACCTTC. Protein sequence: CASSSPFGRPYGYTF. This chain links TRBV3-1 (or the pseudogene TRBV3-2) with TRBJ1-2, with no clear D. This CDR3 is 15 amino acids long. Trimming cost V 5 bases and J 4 bases, with 17 bases left between them. Germline V gene data show CDR1 as LGHDT and CDR2 as YNNKEL (reference sequence).

V is TRBV11-1 and J is TRBJ1-4; D is uncertain. Per the germline V gene, CDR1 is SGHAT and CDR2 is FQDESV (reference sequence). V lost 5 bases, J lost 3 bases, and 13 bases lay in between. This CDR3 has 15 amino acids. CDR3 residues: CASSPGRSANEKLFF. The CDR3, as DNA: TGTGCCAGCAGCCCAGGAAGGAGTGCTAATGAAAAACTGTTTTTT.